One and the same sample provided the 26 T cell receptor beta chains below, sequenced in a study of blood T cell repertoires in COVID-19. Some clones are missing from TCRdb's copy, which holds only in-frame ones; the method was immunoSEQ multiplex PCR. The repertoire includes approximately 220,000 clones, about four fifths of them detected once, and approximately 5% sits in the top ten. Sequencing was performed on PBMCs or T cells enriched from blood (not recorded which). These receptors were collected from a woman between 45 and 65 years old who had been exposed to COVID-19.

The chain is built from TRBV7-2 and TRBJ2-5, with 8 bases aligning to TRBD1. The CDR3 loop spans 17 amino acids. Trimming took 2 bases from V and 5 from J; bases not matched to a gene: 13. Germline values: CDR1 SGHTA, CDR2 FQGNSA. DNA of the CDR3: TGTGCCAGCAGCTTAAATCCGGCGCCGGACAGGGTGGAGACCCAGTACTTC. As protein: CASSLNPAPDRVETQYF.

V is TRBV7-8 and J is TRBJ2-2; D gene ambiguous. The germline V gene has CDR1 SGHVS and CDR2 FQNEAQ. CDR3 length equals 12 residues. V was pared by 4 bases and J by 4 bases, with 4 bases between. CDR3: CASSYGTGELFF. CDR3 nucleotide sequence: TGTGCCAGCAGCTACGGCACCGGGGAGCTGTTTTTT.

The V and J genes are TRBV13 and TRBJ2-5; D not resolved. Germline V lookup: CDR1 PRHDT, CDR2 FYEKMQ (reference sequence). The V end was cut by 5 bases, the J end by 5 bases, with 6 bases between. The length of the CDR3 is 11 residues. The CDR3 nucleotides are TGTGCCAGCAGCCAAGCGGAGACCCAGTACTTC. Encoded protein: CASSQAETQYF.

The genes are TRBV3-1 (or the pseudogene TRBV3-2) and TRBJ1-1; D remains unclear. CDR1 is LGHDT and CDR2 is YNNKEL in the germline V gene (reference sequence). The CDR3 runs 14 residues. V gave up 0 bases and J gave up 4 bases, with 9 bases separating them. Here the CDR3 DNA reads TGTGCCAGCAGCCAAGACGACTGTGTCACTGAAGCTTTCTTT. It codes for CASSQDDCVTEAFF.

V and J are TRBV9 and TRBJ2-1; possibly TRBD1 for D (6 bases). The CDR3 extends over 15 amino acids. The V gene's germline CDR1 is SGDLS and CDR2 YYNGEE. Deletions cut 4 bases from V and 6 bases from J, with 17 bases between. CDR3 nucleotide sequence: TGTGCCAGCAGCTTAACAGGGTCTCGCGCCAATGAGCAGTTCTTC. Its translation: CASSLTGSRANEQFF.

The genes are TRBV5-4 and TRBJ1-6; perhaps TRBD1 as D (5 bases). Trimming left V 0 bases short and J 7 bases short, with 14 bases between. CDR1 is SGHNT, CDR2 YYREEE, per germline (reference sequence). This CDR3 contains 16 residues. This chain's CDR3 is CASSLVGRARNSPLHF. The DNA of the CDR3 is TGTGCCAGCAGCTTGGTGGGCAGGGCCAGGAATTCACCCCTCCACTTT.

The CDR3 DNA reads as TGTGCCAGCTCACCGGAGACAGGGGCAGGAAACACCATATATTTT. As protein: CASSPETGAGNTIYF. The chain carries TRBV18 and TRBJ1-3, with 8 positions matching TRBD1. The germline V gene encodes CDR1 KGHSH and CDR2 LQKENI. Unmatched junction bases numbered 5, after V lost 3 bases and J lost 4 bases. The CDR3 contains 15 residues.

The J gene is TRBJ1-3, the V gene TRBV6-2 or TRBV6-3; D gene ambiguous. The CDR3 is made up of 15 amino acids. The germline V gene encodes CDR1 MNHEY and CDR2 SVGEGT. V was trimmed by 0 bases and J by 0 bases, leaving 6 bases between them. The CDR3 loop is CASSYSQASGNTIYF. CDR3 nucleotides: TGTGCCAGCAGTTACTCGCAGGCCTCTGGAAACACCATATATTTT.

The CDR3 sequence: CASSIAPMEKLFF. The CDR3 nucleotides read TGTGCCAGTAGTATAGCCCCAATGGAGAAACTGTTTTTT. The rearrangement links TRBV19 to TRBJ1-4; D gene uncertain. Per germline, CDR1 LNHDA and CDR2 SQIVND (reference sequence). This CDR3 has 13 amino acids. V was shortened by 1 base and J by 11 bases, with 11 bases between the two germline ends.

This chain links TRBV6-1 with TRBJ2-7, with no clear D. The V gene's germline CDR1 is MNHNS and CDR2 SASEGT. With 3 bases removed from V and 5 bases from J, the gap between germline ends came to 5 bases. The CDR3 sequence is 11 residues long. CDR3 bases: TGTGCCAGCAGTGATGACAACGAGCAGTACTTC. Protein sequence: CASSDDNEQYF.

CDR3: CASSISGQGFQETQYF. As DNA, the CDR3 is TGTGCCAGCAGCATATCGGGACAGGGCTTCCAAGAGACCCAGTACTTC. This chain connects TRBV21-1 to TRBJ2-5; TRBD1, the D gene given by the table, was not confirmed from the DNA. TRBV21-1 is listed as a pseudogene. This CDR3 has 16 residues.

V gene TRBV7-9 combines with J gene TRBJ1-4; possible D gene TRBD1, 5 bases. Per germline, CDR1 SEHNR and CDR2 FQNEAQ (reference sequence). The CDR3 runs 16 residues. The V gene lost 1 base and the J gene lost 6 bases, with 15 bases spanning the gap. Here the CDR3 reads CASSLGGLWGYEKLFF. CDR3 sequence (DNA): TGTGCCAGCAGCTTAGGCGGCTTGTGGGGCTATGAAAAACTGTTTTTT. The variable domain in full, with the rest retrieved from reference TRBV7-9 and TRBJ1-4, is DTGVSQNPRHKITKRGQNVTFRCDPISEHNRLYWYRQTLGQGPEFLTYFQNEAQLEKSRLLSDRFSAERPKGSFSTLEIQRTEQGDSAMYLCASSLGGLWGYEKLFFGSGTQLSVL.

The V call is TRBV30, the J call TRBJ1-6; 8 bases align to TRBD1. From germline, CDR1 is GTSNPN and CDR2 SVGIG (reference sequence). The V and J ends lost 2 bases and 10 bases, in that order; junction bases with no gene match: 10. The CDR3 has 15 amino acids. This CDR3 reads CAWSTGTGRESPLHF. CDR3 DNA sequence: TGTGCCTGGAGTACCGGGACAGGCCGAGAGTCACCCCTCCACTTT.

The chain recombines TRBV24-1 with TRBJ2-5, with D perhaps TRBD1 (6 bases). Trimming took 6 bases from V and 4 from J, leaving 14 bases between them. Germline assignment: CDR1 KGHDR and CDR2 SFDVKD. CDR3 size: 14 residues. CDR3 DNA: TGTGCCACCAGTTCTGGCAGGGGAAGAGAGACCCAGTACTTC. This codes for CATSSGRGRETQYF.

This clone has a handful of counts. The genes are TRBV6-5 and TRBJ1-4; D is perhaps TRBD1 (5 bases). The germline V gene has CDR1 MNHEY and CDR2 SVGAGI. The length of the CDR3 is 14 residues. Trimming removed 7 bases at V and 8 bases at J, with 17 bases between. The CDR3 is CASTIEAGREKLFF. The CDR3 nucleotides read TGTGCCAGCACCATCGAGGCGGGGCGGGAAAAACTGTTTTTT.

V and J are TRBV12-3 or TRBV12-4 and TRBJ1-1, with 11 bases that match TRBD1. CDR3 length: 13 amino acids. The junction had 4 bases not matched to a gene; V was cut back by 7 bases and J by 6 bases. The CDR3 nucleotides read TGTGCCAGCACCGGACAGGGGGCGCCTGAAGCTTTCTTT. Translated: CASTGQGAPEAFF.

V and J are TRBV28 and TRBJ1-3; TRBD1 matches at 10 bases. V shed 3 bases, J shed 4 bases, and the junction held 6 bases outside the gene matches. The germline V gene encodes CDR1 MDHEN and CDR2 SYDVKM. The CDR3 spans 16 residues. The CDR3 nucleotides are TGTGCCAGCAGTTTGAGGACAGGGGGGGCAGGAAACACCATATATTTT. Residues: CASSLRTGGAGNTIYF. Using reference TRBV28 and TRBJ1-3 for the parts outside the CDR3, the full variable domain is DVKVTQSSRYLVKRTGEKVFLECVQDMDHENMFWYRQDPGLGLRLIYFSYDVKMKEKGDIPEGYSVSREKKERFSLILESASTNQTSMYLCASSLRTGGAGNTIYFGEGSWLTVV.

The CDR3 region is CASSPGPAGSPYEQYF. CDR3 nucleotide sequence: TGTGCCAGCAGCCCAGGGCCAGCGGGGTCCCCCTACGAGCAGTACTTC. The gene calls are TRBV3-1 (or the pseudogene TRBV3-2) and TRBJ2-7; the match to TRBD2 covers 7 bases. The trim removed 4 bases at V and 2 bases at J, leaving 11 bases unmatched. The CDR3 is 16 amino acids. Germline CDR1 reads LGHDT; CDR2 reads YNNKEL (reference sequence).

Worth noting for this clone: Other DNA sequences in the same sample also yield this CDR3. The V call is TRBV5-1, the J call TRBJ1-6, with TRBD1 identical over 9 bases. The CDR3 runs 16 residues. V gave up 2 bases and J gave up 1 base; unmatched junction bases: 1. CDR1 is SGHRS and CDR2 is YFSETQ in the germline V gene. CDR3 nucleotides: TGCGCCAGCAGCTTAGGACAGGGGTCCTATAATTCACCCCTCCACTTT. Encoded protein: CASSLGQGSYNSPLHF.

The chain couples TRBV11-2 to TRBJ1-2; D call uncertain. This CDR3 comprises 14 residues. The V end was cut by 4 bases, the J end by 4 bases, with 13 bases between. Germline V lookup: CDR1 SGHAT, CDR2 FQNNGV. As DNA, the CDR3 is TGTGCCAGCAGCTCACTAGGGAGCGCCTATGGCTACACCTTC. Protein: CASSSLGSAYGYTF.

The chain employs TRBV3-1 (or the pseudogene TRBV3-2) and TRBJ2-5; possible D gene TRBD1, 6 bases. The CDR3 is 14 amino acids. CDR1 is LGHDT, CDR2 YNNKEL, per germline (reference sequence). Trimming took off 5 bases at V and 5 bases at J, with 15 bases between the two ends. The CDR3 protein is CASSFTGSGETQYF. The DNA for the CDR3 is TGTGCCAGCAGCTTCACAGGGTCGGGTGAGACCCAGTACTTC.

The chain uses TRBV27 and TRBJ1-2; perhaps TRBD1 as D (5 bases). There are 13 residues in the CDR3. Germline CDR1 MNHEY, CDR2 SMNVEV (reference sequence). V lost 6 bases and J 7 bases, leaving 15 bases between the germline ends. The DNA of the CDR3 is TGTGCCAGCAGGCCCACAGGTCTTGGTGGCTACACCTTC. This gives the protein CASRPTGLGGYTF.

This clone occurred once. The gene calls are TRBV11-3 and TRBJ2-1; the match to TRBD1 covers 8 bases. Per germline, CDR1 SGHNT and CDR2 YENEEA. The CDR3 length is 14 residues. Trimming took 5 bases from V and 7 from J; bases not matched to a gene: 7. DNA for the CDR3: TGTGCCAGCAGCCGGACAGGGAATAGGAATGAGCAGTTCTTC. Encoded protein: CASSRTGNRNEQFF. The whole variable domain, remainder taken from reference TRBV11-3 and TRBJ2-1, is EAGVVQSPRYKIIEKKQPVAFWCNPISGHNTLYWYLQNLGQGPELLIRYENEEAVDDSQLPKDRFSAERLKGVDSTLKIQPAELGDSAVYLCASSRTGNRNEQFFGPGTRLTVL.

This clone turned up a few times. The V and J genes are TRBV7-8 and TRBJ2-3; D not resolved. The CDR3 contains 12 residues. The V gene lost 4 bases and the J gene lost 6 bases, with 8 bases spanning the gap. The germline V gene has CDR1 SGHVS and CDR2 FQNEAQ. This CDR3 is CASSSSLDTQYF. CDR3 DNA: TGTGCCAGCAGCTCGTCTCTGGATACGCAGTATTTT.

V is TRBV6-5 and J is TRBJ1-5; unclear D gene. Germline V gene lookup returns CDR1 MNHEY and CDR2 SVGAGI. V lost 2 bases and J 4 bases, leaving 6 bases between the germline ends. CDR3 size: 13 residues. CDR3 sequence reads: CASSYRDNQPQHF. CDR3 sequence (DNA): TGTGCCAGCAGTTACAGAGATAATCAGCCCCAGCATTTT.

V gene TRBV6-5 combines with J gene TRBJ1-3; D unclear. CDR1 and CDR2 from the germline V gene are MNHEY and SVGAGI. V dropped 8 bases and J dropped 4 bases, with 15 bases sitting between them. The CDR3 is 14 amino acids. The CDR3 coding sequence is TGTGCCAGCGCACCAACGAGAACCGGAAACACCATATATTTT. It yields the protein CASAPTRTGNTIYF.